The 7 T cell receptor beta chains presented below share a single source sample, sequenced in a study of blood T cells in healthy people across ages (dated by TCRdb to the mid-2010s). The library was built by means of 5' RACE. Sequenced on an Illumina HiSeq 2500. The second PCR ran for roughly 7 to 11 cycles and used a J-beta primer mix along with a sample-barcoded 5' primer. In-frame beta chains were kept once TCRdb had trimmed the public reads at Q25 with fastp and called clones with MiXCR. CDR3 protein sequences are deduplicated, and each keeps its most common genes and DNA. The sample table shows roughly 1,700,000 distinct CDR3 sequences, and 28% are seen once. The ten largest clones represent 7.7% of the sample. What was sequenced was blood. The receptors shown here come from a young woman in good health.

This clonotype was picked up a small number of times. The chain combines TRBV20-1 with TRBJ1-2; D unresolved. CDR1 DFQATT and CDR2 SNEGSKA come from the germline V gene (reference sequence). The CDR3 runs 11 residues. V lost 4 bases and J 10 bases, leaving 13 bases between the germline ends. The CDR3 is CSAMHGDDYTF. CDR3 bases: TGCAGTGCTATGCATGGTGATGACTACACCTTC.

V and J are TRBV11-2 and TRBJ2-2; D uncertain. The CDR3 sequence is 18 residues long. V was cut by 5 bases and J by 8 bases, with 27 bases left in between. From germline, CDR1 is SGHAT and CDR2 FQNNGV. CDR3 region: CASSRRRVHPTMRGELFF. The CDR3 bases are TGTGCCAGCAGCCGAAGACGCGTCCACCCTACCATGAGGGGGGAGCTGTTTTTT. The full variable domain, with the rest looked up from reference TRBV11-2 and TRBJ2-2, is EAGVAQSPRYKIIEKRQSVAFWCNPISGHATLYWYQQILGQGPKLLIQFQNNGVVDDSQLPKDRFSAERLKGVDSTLKIQPAKLEDSAVYLCASSRRRVHPTMRGELFFGEGSRLTVL.

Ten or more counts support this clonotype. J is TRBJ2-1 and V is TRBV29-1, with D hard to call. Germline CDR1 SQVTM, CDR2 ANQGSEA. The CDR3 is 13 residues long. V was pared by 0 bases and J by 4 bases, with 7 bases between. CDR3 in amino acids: CSVEDRKYNEQFF. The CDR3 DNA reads TGCAGCGTTGAAGATCGAAAATACAATGAGCAGTTCTTC.

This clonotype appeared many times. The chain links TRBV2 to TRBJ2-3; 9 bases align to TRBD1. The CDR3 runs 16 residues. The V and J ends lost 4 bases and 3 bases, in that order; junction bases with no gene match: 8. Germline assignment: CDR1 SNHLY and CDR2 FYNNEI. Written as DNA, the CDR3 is TGTGCCAGCAGTGCTACCGGGACAGGGTTAACAGATACGCAGTATTTT. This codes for CASSATGTGLTDTQYF.

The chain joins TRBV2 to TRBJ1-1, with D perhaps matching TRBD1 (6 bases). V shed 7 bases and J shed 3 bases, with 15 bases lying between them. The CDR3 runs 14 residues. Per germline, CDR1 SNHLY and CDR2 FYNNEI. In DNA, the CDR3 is TGTGCCAGCACCGAGCGCAGGGGCTACACTGAAGCTTTCTTT. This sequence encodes CASTERRGYTEAFF.

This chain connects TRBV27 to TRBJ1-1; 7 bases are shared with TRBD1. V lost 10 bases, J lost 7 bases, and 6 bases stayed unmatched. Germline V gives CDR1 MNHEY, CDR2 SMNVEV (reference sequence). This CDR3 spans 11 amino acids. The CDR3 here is CAIRQGNEAFF. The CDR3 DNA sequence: TGTGCCATCAGACAGGGTAATGAAGCTTTCTTT.

CDR3 sequence (DNA): TGCAGTGCCACGCCCCCAGGAAACTATGGCTACACCTTC. It translates to CSATPPGNYGYTF. The V gene is TRBV20-1, the J gene TRBJ1-2; D not resolved. Germline V gene sequence: CDR1 DFQATT, CDR2 SNEGSKA (reference sequence). The CDR3 sequence is 13 residues long. Trimming cost V 6 bases and J 2 bases, with 13 bases left between them.